The 14 T cell receptor beta chains below come from one sample, sequenced in a study of T cells in Graves' hyperthyroidism and ophthalmopathy. Template material for amplifying TCR beta CDR3 regions consisted of RNA transcripts. In the first-round RT-PCR of the TCR CDR3, the HTBI primer set was used. TCRdb ran MiXCR on the multiplex PCR reads and lists one entry per CDR3 protein. The repertoire holds around 180,000 distinct CDR3 sequences, with approximately 15% as singletons. The sample comprised blood. The receptors derive from a woman aged 45-60 years with Graves' hyperthyroidism.

This clonotype was recorded at least ten times. The V and J genes are TRBV28 and TRBJ2-3, with TRBD2 identical over 15 bases. The CDR3 spans 16 residues. V lost 5 bases, J lost 9 bases, and 9 bases stayed unmatched. Per the germline V gene, CDR1 is MDHEN and CDR2 is SYDVKM. The CDR3 region has the DNA TGTGCCAGCAGTCCCTTATGGACTAGCGGGGGGGTAACGCAGTATTTT. Its translation is CASSPLWTSGGVTQYF.

This clonotype was seen ten or more times. The rearrangement links TRBV7-9 to TRBJ2-1; D is unresolved. The CDR3 consists of 13 residues. Germline assignment: CDR1 SEHNR and CDR2 FQNEAQ (reference sequence). Trimming removed 2 bases from V and 5 bases from J, with 7 bases in between. CDR3 coding DNA: TGTGCCAGCAGCTTATCCCTTAACAATGAGCAGTTCTTC. Translation: CASSLSLNNEQFF.

This clonotype was observed many times. V gene TRBV2 combines with J gene TRBJ1-3; D may be TRBD1 (5 bases). Germline V gives CDR1 SNHLY, CDR2 FYNNEI. This CDR3 has 13 amino acids. With 8 bases removed from V and 7 bases from J, the gap between germline ends came to 15 bases. The CDR3 DNA reads as TGTGCCAGCTCGGGGCCTGAAGGGAACACCATATATTTT. The encoded protein is CASSGPEGNTIYF.

Many counts were recorded for this clonotype. This sequence joins TRBV5-1 and TRBJ1-1; D ambiguous. The CDR3 spans 14 residues. Germline CDR1 and CDR2: SGHRS and YFSETQ. V was shortened by 4 bases and J by 7 bases, with 17 bases between the two germline ends. The CDR3 reads CASSRANYENEAFF. The CDR3 DNA reads as TGCGCCAGCAGCCGTGCAAATTATGAAAATGAAGCTTTCTTT.

Ten or more counts support this clonotype. This chain uses TRBV7-9 with TRBJ2-2, with TRBD1 matching 10 bases. The germline CDR1 and CDR2 sequences are SEHNR and FQNEAQ (reference sequence). Trimming at V came to 6 bases and at J to 0 bases, leaving 1 base not matched to a gene. CDR3 size: 15 residues. The CDR3 protein is CASRTGGANTGELFF. The CDR3 coding sequence is TGTGCCAGCAGGACAGGGGGCGCGAACACCGGGGAGCTGTTTTTT.

This chain connects TRBV7-9 to TRBJ2-1; D gene unclear. This CDR3 comprises 11 residues. The V and J ends lost 1 base and 8 bases respectively, with 3 bases between them. The germline gives CDR1 SEHNR, CDR2 FQNEAQ (reference sequence). CDR3 DNA sequence: TGTGCCAGCAGCTTAGAATATGAGCAGTTCTTC. It translates to CASSLEYEQFF.

This clonotype showed up many times. The chain carries TRBV4-2 and TRBJ1-2, with D maybe TRBD1 (6 bases). CDR1 and CDR2 from the germline V gene are LGHNA and YNFKEQ. V shed 1 base and J shed 4 bases, with 13 bases lying between them. The CDR3 totals 15 residues. In nucleotides, the CDR3 is TGTGCCAGCAGCCAAGCTCTGGGGGGCACCTATGGCTACACCTTC. Amino acids: CASSQALGGTYGYTF.

In its sample, this clonotype was seen many times. V gene TRBV2 combines with J gene TRBJ2-3; 11 nucleotides match TRBD1. The CDR3 runs to 17 residues. Trimming took 4 bases from V and 5 from J; bases not matched to a gene: 11. The V gene's germline CDR1 is SNHLY and CDR2 FYNNEI. The CDR3 loop reads CASSALRPGTGGDTQYF. The CDR3 region has the DNA TGTGCCAGCAGTGCCCTCCGTCCCGGGACAGGGGGAGATACGCAGTATTTT. Full variable domain (rest looked up from reference TRBV2 and TRBJ2-3): EPEVTQTPSHQVTQMGQEVILRCVPISNHLYFYWYRQILGQKVEFLVSFYNNEISEKSEIFDDQFSVERPDGSNFTLKIRSTKLEDSAMYFCASSALRPGTGGDTQYFGPGTRLTVL.

In this sample, this clonotype turned up many times. This sequence joins TRBV19 and TRBJ2-7; possibly TRBD2 for D (5 bases). Looked up from germline, CDR1 is LNHDA and CDR2 is SQIVND (reference sequence). Trimming took 1 base from V and 5 from J, leaving 12 bases between them. This CDR3 is built from 14 residues. The chain's CDR3 is CASSIGGPPDEQYF. As DNA, the CDR3 is TGTGCCAGTAGTATAGGCGGGCCGCCTGACGAGCAGTACTTC.

The rearrangement links TRBV3-1 to TRBJ2-7; 10 nucleotides line up with TRBD2. Germline loops: CDR1 LGHDT, CDR2 YNNKEL (reference sequence). The trim removed 4 bases at V and 1 base at J, leaving 1 base unmatched. This CDR3 spans 14 amino acids. CDR3 in amino acids: CASSRAGGSYEQYF. The DNA of the CDR3 is TGTGCCAGCAGCCGAGCGGGAGGGTCCTACGAGCAGTACTTC.

There are many counts of this clonotype. The genes are TRBV7-9 and TRBJ2-1; D ambiguous. The germline V and J ends were trimmed by 2 bases and 0 bases, with 11 bases remaining between them. Per the germline V gene, CDR1 is SEHNR and CDR2 is FQNEAQ (reference sequence). This CDR3 contains 16 residues. CDR3 coding DNA: TGTGCCAGCAGCTTATCAGTGGTCGGCTCCTACAATGAGCAGTTCTTC. Translating gives CASSLSVVGSYNEQFF.

This clonotype has at least ten counts. The chain links TRBV7-6 to TRBJ1-5; a weak D match, TRBD1 (5 bases). Trimming cost V 1 base and J 1 base, with 8 bases left between them. The CDR3 totals 15 residues. CDR1 is SGHVS and CDR2 is FNYEAQ in the germline V gene. The CDR3 sequence is CASSLGGASNQPQHF. The CDR3 nucleotides are TGTGCCAGCAGCTTAGGAGGGGCCAGCAATCAGCCCCAGCATTTT.

At least ten counts were recorded for this clonotype. DNA of the CDR3: TGTGCCAGCAGCCCAATTTCAGGCAGATGGACTGAAGCTTTCTTT. Protein product: CASSPISGRWTEAFF. The chain employs TRBV14 and TRBJ1-1; no definite D call. The CDR3 is made up of 15 amino acids. Trimming stripped 4 bases from V and 5 bases from J, with 17 bases between. Germline assignment: CDR1 SGHDN and CDR2 FVKESK.

This clonotype was seen ten or more times. In DNA form, the CDR3 reads TGTGCCAGCAGCTTTGGTGGCGACAGGCGAACCTCTGGAAACACCATATATTTT. Its translation is CASSFGGDRRTSGNTIYF. The chain carries TRBV7-2 and TRBJ1-3; maybe TRBD1 (6 bases). The CDR3 totals 18 residues. From germline, CDR1 is SGHTA and CDR2 FQGNSA. V lost 3 bases to trimming and J lost 0 bases, with 18 bases between them.